This T cell receptor beta chain was profiled in a study of blood T cell repertoires in COVID-19 (dated by TCRdb to the early 2020s). With respect to the entire study: Samples covering the acute and convalescent phases of COVID-19 were provided by collaborators in the United States, Italy and Spain. The dataset comprised deeply sampled blood TCRbeta repertoires from subjects exposed to, actively infected with, or recovered from COVID-19. The repertoires were released in a freely available public database intended as a resource for research on the immune response to SARS-CoV-2. Where HLA class I and class II types were available, the types were taken from metadata supplied by the sample provider, not from assay-based typing. Samples came from the ongoing ImmuneRACE study (first 160 participants) plus 1,254 subjects from 6 global collaborators. A de-identified subject ID, COVID-19 status, age in years and sex were almost always included in the sample metadata. The prospective study material was composed of cDNA or gDNA derived from T cells, B-cell-depleted T cells, or PBMCs. Points the paper makes about the study in general: The quantity of clinical and demographic metadata differed by source and by participant and was supplied without curation.

The immunoSEQ Assay, a bias-controlled multiplex PCR, was used to amplify TCRbeta CDR3 regions from genomic DNA. On the authors' methods: Nucleated cell counts per sample were estimated from amplification of reference gene primers within the assay. To quantify the absolute abundance of each unique TCRbeta CDR3 rearrangement, sequence reads were collapsed and filtered. For each sample, productive Simpson clonality was calculated by taking the square root of Simpson's diversity index across productive rearrangements. Imported from immuneACCESS, the table was reduced by TCRdb to in-frame sequences with V and J called. These copies leave out some clones; in studies compared against another copy, an unresolved V gene accounts for under half, and the cause of the remainder is not known. V, J and clone size are taken as reported in that table, and D and trimming were inferred from the DNA itself. The sample table shows under 100,000 clones, and more than 70% are seen once. Approximately 17% of the sample lies in the top ten.

With regard to this clone: Its antigen target is currently unknown. Per-base quality was not reported, and no clone a single base away is much larger than it.

Whole blood was collected in K2EDTA tubes by collaborating institutions according to the institutions' own protocols. Collaborator samples were shipped for TCRbeta analysis as frozen whole blood, isolated PBMCs, or DNA extracted from either sample type. The CDR3, cysteine through phenylalanine, is 15 amino acids long. Only the CDR3 DNA is retained, 45 bases long and in frame from the first base. A distance of 13 bases separates the germline ends of V and J, which lose 4 bases and 3 bases respectively. The germline V gene (reference sequence) gives CDR1 as LNHDA and CDR2 as SQIVND. The receptor was derived from a human donor in a cohort sampled during active COVID-19. The specimen was peripheral blood. The sequence joins TRBV19 to TRBJ2-1, with a tentative D gene TRBD1 over 7 matching bases. The CDR3 protein: CASSKAGQNYNEQFF. The DNA is as follows: TGTGCCAGTAGTAAGGCGGGACAGAACTACAATGAGCAGTTCTTC.